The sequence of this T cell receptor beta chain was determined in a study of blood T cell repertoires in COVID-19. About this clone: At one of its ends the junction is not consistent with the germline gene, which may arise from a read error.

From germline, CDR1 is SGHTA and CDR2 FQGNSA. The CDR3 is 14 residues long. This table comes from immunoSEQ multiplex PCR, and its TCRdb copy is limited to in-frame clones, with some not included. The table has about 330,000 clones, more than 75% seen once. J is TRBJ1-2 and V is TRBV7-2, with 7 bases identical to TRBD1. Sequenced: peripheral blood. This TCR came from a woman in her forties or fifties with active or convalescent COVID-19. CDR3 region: CASSLAGQTYGYTF. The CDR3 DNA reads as TGTGCCAGCAGCCTAGCGGGACAGACCTATGGCTACACCTTC.